These 5 T cell receptor beta chains share one sample of origin, sequenced in a study of early stage breast cancer tumors. TCRdb's copy holds only in-frame clones and misses some; the assay was immunoSEQ multiplex PCR. Of tens of thousands of clones in the sample, roughly 77% are singletons; the top ten hold around 10%. The sample consisted of breast tumor tissue. Every receptor here comes from a person in their thirties with breast cancer.

The genes are TRBV28 and TRBJ1-2; TRBD1 aligns across 10 bases. Germline V gene lookup returns CDR1 MDHEN and CDR2 SYDVKM. Germline trimming cut 1 base from V and 6 bases from J; bases unmatched to any gene: 2. This CDR3 comprises 14 residues. CDR3 DNA sequence: TGTGCCAGCAGTTTATTCGGGACAGGGGATGGCTACACCTTC. It specifies CASSLFGTGDGYTF.

This chain uses TRBV7-2 with TRBJ2-2; 10 bases fit TRBD2. The CDR3 has 16 amino acids. Per germline, CDR1 SGHTA and CDR2 FQGNSA. V gave up 1 base and J gave up 7 bases; unmatched junction bases: 6. This CDR3 reads CASSLGPSGSGGELFF. CDR3 in DNA: TGTGCCAGCAGCTTAGGGCCTAGCGGGAGTGGCGGGGAGCTGTTTTTT.

The chain carries TRBV5-4 and TRBJ2-3; 8 bases fit TRBD2. Germline V gene data show CDR1 as SGHNT and CDR2 as YYREEE (reference sequence). V lost 5 bases to trimming and J lost 2 bases; unmatched junction nucleotides: 10. The CDR3 runs to 16 residues. DNA of the CDR3: TGTGCCAGCAGGCAATCTTTTAGCGGGACCACAGATACGCAGTATTTT. It yields the protein CASRQSFSGTTDTQYF.

The chain carries TRBV2 and TRBJ2-7, with 7 bases matching TRBD1. Trimming at V came to 4 bases and at J to 1 base, leaving 1 base not matched to a gene. This CDR3 is built from 13 residues. Germline CDR1 SNHLY, CDR2 FYNNEI. The CDR3 sequence: CASSGGQSYEQYF. Here the CDR3 DNA reads TGTGCCAGCAGTGGGGGACAGTCCTACGAGCAGTACTTC.

The chain uses TRBV11-2 and TRBJ1-4; a weak D match, TRBD1 (5 bases). V lost 1 base and J lost 5, with 17 bases in between. Germline V gene lookup returns CDR1 SGHAT and CDR2 FQNNGV. The CDR3 runs to 17 residues. The CDR3 bases are TGTGCCAGCAGCTTAGCGGCGGCGGGACGGGTAAATGAAAAACTGTTTTTT. Residues: CASSLAAAGRVNEKLFF.